This TCR beta chain was recovered during a study of T cells in Graves' hyperthyroidism and ophthalmopathy. Whole-study findings and limits: Blood shared most expanded thyroid clonotypes above 0.001. With a median lead of roughly 6.2 months before onset, the model predicted ophthalmopathy.

RNA transcripts provided the source from which TCR beta CDR3 regions were amplified. The TCR CDR3 was amplified in a first-round RT-PCR using the HTBI primer set. TCRdb itself ran the multiplex PCR reads through MiXCR, one entry per CDR3 protein. Of around 570,000 distinct CDR3 sequences listed, around 20% are singletons. A 10 ml volume of fresh peripheral blood provided the PBMCs. The junction had 8 bases not matched to a gene; V was cut back by 7 bases and J by 0 bases. Germline V gene data show CDR1 as SNHLY and CDR2 as FYNNEI. This CDR3 is 17 amino acids long. Of note for this clonotype: As yet, its antigen is unknown.

The receptor comes from a man aged 40-50 years with Graves' ophthalmopathy. The chain employs TRBV2 and TRBJ2-2; 10 bases are shared with TRBD2. The sequencing sample was made of blood. CDR3: CASKTSSGGPNTGELFF. The CDR3 nucleotides read TGTGCCAGCAAAACATCTAGCGGGGGACCGAACACCGGGGAGCTGTTTTTT.